These 11 T cell receptor beta chains share one sample of origin, sequenced in a study of T-cell reconstitution after alpha-beta-depleted transplantation in children. The study, taken as a whole, reports: A year post-transplant, T-cell counts and diversity derived mostly from newly produced T cells.

These TCRs are of unknown antigen specificity. Library preparation (for TCRbeta) was performed with unique molecular identifiers. TCRdb used MiXCR to reprocess the PCR reads, holding one entry per CDR3 protein. This table holds a few hundred thousand distinct CDR3 sequences, roughly 7.8% found once. The specimen was peripheral blood, collected 360 days after TCRalphabeta/CD19-depleted stem cell transplant. These receptor sequences come from a female patient younger than 10 who had a stem cell transplant for Fanconi anemia, so the T cells may come from the graft donor.

Only a few counts were recorded for this clonotype. The V call is TRBV21-1, the J call TRBJ2-5; TRBD2, as called in the table, went unchecked against the DNA. TRBV21-1 is noted as a pseudogene. The CDR3 runs to 14 residues. CDR3 DNA: TGTGCCAGCAAGTCCCAGGAGGGGAAAGAGACCCAGTACTTC. This translates into CASKSQEGKETQYF.

Ten or more counts support this clonotype. This rearrangement joins TRBV6-5 to TRBJ2-7; 11 bases fit TRBD1. CDR1 MNHEY and CDR2 SVGAGI come from the germline V gene. This CDR3 is built from 17 residues. V lost 4 bases and J lost 2; bases outside the gene matches: 10. CDR3 amino acids: CASSFGQGAVNPYEQYF. The CDR3 DNA sequence: TGTGCCAGCAGTTTCGGACAGGGGGCAGTGAACCCCTACGAGCAGTACTTC.

The chain links TRBV7-9 to TRBJ2-3, with D maybe TRBD2 (5 bases). Trimming cost V 6 bases and J 6 bases, with 25 bases left between them. This CDR3 comprises 17 residues. The V gene's germline CDR1 is SEHNR and CDR2 FQNEAQ (reference sequence). CDR3 amino acids: CASSPGGDGLDADTQYF. The CDR3 DNA is TGTGCCAGCAGTCCGGGCGGCGATGGACTCGATGCGGATACGCAGTATTTT.

This clonotype showed up many times. The chain joins TRBV7-2 to TRBJ2-7; TRBD1 agrees at 11 bases. Trimming cost V 0 bases and J 4 bases; bases outside gene matches: 5. CDR3 length: 16 amino acids. Germline V CDR1 and CDR2: SGHTA, FQGNSA. CDR3 sequence: CASSLAGQGEWYEQYF. The CDR3 DNA sequence: TGTGCCAGCAGCTTAGCGGGACAGGGGGAATGGTACGAGCAGTACTTC. The variable domain in full, completed from reference TRBV7-2 and TRBJ2-7, reads GAGVSQSPSNKVTEKGKDVELRCDPISGHTALYWYRQSLGQGLEFLIYFQGNSAPDKSGLPSDRFSAERTGGSVSTLTIQRTQQEDSAVYLCASSLAGQGEWYEQYFGPGTRLTVT.

The chain couples TRBV7-9 to TRBJ1-5; 7 bases are shared with TRBD1. J gave up 2 bases and V 5 bases, and 9 bases lay outside the gene matches. The germline V gene has CDR1 SEHNR and CDR2 FQNEAQ (reference sequence). The CDR3 loop spans 16 amino acids. The CDR3 sequence is CASSPDRVNGNQPQHF. CDR3 DNA: TGTGCCAGCAGCCCCGACAGGGTAAACGGCAATCAGCCCCAGCATTTT.

This rearrangement joins TRBV2 to TRBJ1-1; 8 bases fit TRBD1. CDR1 and CDR2 from the germline V gene are SNHLY and FYNNEI. V trimming: 6 bases; J trimming: 6 bases; junction bases outside the gene matches: 0. The CDR3 totals 11 residues. CDR3 bases: TGTGCCAGCAGGACAGGGGCTGAAGCTTTCTTT. It yields the protein CASRTGAEAFF.

In this sample, this clonotype turned up many times. The chain uses TRBV20-1 and TRBJ2-2; possible D gene TRBD1, 5 bases. Trimming took off 5 bases at V and 2 bases at J, with 6 bases between the two ends. The CDR3 length is 12 residues. Germline V gene data show CDR1 as DFQATT and CDR2 as SNEGSKA (reference sequence). CDR3 nucleotide sequence: TGCAGTGCTGACAGAAACACCGGGGAGCTGTTTTTT. Encoded protein: CSADRNTGELFF.

This clonotype was recorded many times. This rearrangement joins TRBV11-2 to TRBJ2-3; D call uncertain. This CDR3 is built from 15 residues. Germline V lookup: CDR1 SGHAT, CDR2 FQNNGV. The germline V and J ends were trimmed by 5 bases and 5 bases, with 17 bases remaining between them. CDR3 nucleotides: TGTGCCAGCAGCCCGGACCAAACCCGCGGAGATACGCAGTATTTT. It encodes CASSPDQTRGDTQYF.

In its sample, this clonotype was seen many times. The chain couples TRBV28 to TRBJ1-1; D gene uncertain. CDR1 MDHEN and CDR2 SYDVKM come from the germline V gene. This CDR3 region has 13 residues. The ends were cut back, 7 bases at V and 1 base at J, with 10 bases in the middle. The CDR3 nucleotides are TGTGCCAGCATCCCAGACAAGAACACTGAAGCTTTCTTT. Protein: CASIPDKNTEAFF.

This clonotype has only a few counts. V and J are TRBV28 and TRBJ1-2; D might be TRBD1 (5 bases). Germline V gene data show CDR1 as MDHEN and CDR2 as SYDVKM. This CDR3 spans 15 amino acids. Trimming left V 3 bases short and J 5 bases short, with 16 bases between. The CDR3 DNA follows: TGTGCCAGCAGTTTCCGAACAGGACCGAGTTATGGCTACACCTTC. Amino acids: CASSFRTGPSYGYTF.

This clonotype was seen more than once but under ten times. V and J are TRBV3-1 and TRBJ1-1, with 7 bases lining up with TRBD1. This CDR3 has 19 residues. Germline V lookup: CDR1 LGHDT, CDR2 YNNKEL (reference sequence). The J segment lost 0 bases and the V segment lost 0 bases, leaving 13 bases of the junction unmatched. Written as DNA, the CDR3 is TGTGCCAGCAGCCAAGATAAATACTGGACAGGAAAGCTGAACACTGAAGCTTTCTTT. Amino acids: CASSQDKYWTGKLNTEAFF.